The following is a T cell receptor beta chain sequence with its context. As yet, its antigen is unknown. Each cDNA held unique molecular identifiers, and template switching gave it a universal primer site. TCRdb re-analysed the 5' RACE reads in MiXCR, keeping a single row per CDR3 protein. The sample yields 1.5 million to 2 million distinct CDR3 sequences, about 32% seen once. This sample stems from a study of identical twins. Study observations and caveats: Modelling underestimated the level of out-of-frame TCR alpha sharing observed in monozygotic twins. Cross-sectional statistics underpinned the conclusions; the same donors were not followed. Cord blood beta clonotypes that were abundant carried fewer insertions, and memory repertoires showed no such trend.

V was cut by 1 base and J by 0 bases, with 16 bases left in between. Germline V gene lookup returns CDR1 MGHRA and CDR2 YSYEKL. This CDR3 comprises 18 residues. This TCR derives from a newborn girl in good health. The chain carries TRBV4-1 and TRBJ2-4; D might be TRBD1 (6 bases). Sequenced input: cord blood. CDR3 sequence reads: CASSQGAQGSLAKNIQYF. The CDR3 bases are TGCGCCAGCAGCCAAGGGGCGCAGGGGAGCCTAGCCAAAAACATTCAGTACTTC.